Listed below are T cell receptor beta chains from one sample, sequenced in a study of blood T cell repertoires in COVID-19. Profiling relied on immunoSEQ multiplex PCR, and the TCRdb table lists in-frame clones only, not all of them. There are some 94,000 clones in the sample; 65% to 85% occur only once, and just under 2% lies in the top ten. Source material: peripheral blood. The receptors stem from an older man with active or convalescent COVID-19. The CDR3 runs from the conserved cysteine through the conserved F or W. Fields, in order: CDR3 protein, CDR3 DNA, clone size, J gene, D gene, V gene. D genes are given only for firm matches. Not every row has a clone size; where given, it reads once, few, many or a size class.

cdr3_aa: CASSNMPEGGSTEAFF
cdr3_nt: TGTGCCAGCAGCAACATGCCGGAGGGCGGGAGCACTGAAGCTTTCTTT
clone_size: .
j_call: TRBJ1-1
d_call: .
v_call: TRBV9

cdr3_aa: CASTRTGRGTEAFF
cdr3_nt: TGTGCCAGCACCCGGACAGGGAGGGGGACTGAAGCTTTCTTT
clone_size: .
j_call: TRBJ1-1
d_call: TRBD1
v_call: TRBV6-5

cdr3_aa: CASTSGQNTEAFF
cdr3_nt: TGTGCCAGCACCTCCGGACAGAACACTGAAGCTTTCTTT
clone_size: .
j_call: TRBJ1-1
d_call: .
v_call: TRBV14

cdr3_aa: CASSLSTGHGNTIYF
cdr3_nt: TGTGCCAGCAGCTTGTCCACAGGTCACGGAAACACCATATATTTT
clone_size: .
j_call: TRBJ1-3
d_call: .
v_call: TRBV5-6

cdr3_aa: CASSYGLAGGFEYF
cdr3_nt: TGCGCCAGCAGCTACGGACTAGCGGGGGGGTTCGAGTACTTC
clone_size: .
j_call: TRBJ2-7
d_call: TRBD2
v_call: TRBV5-1

cdr3_aa: CASSWRRTDNEQFF
cdr3_nt: TGTGCCAGCAGTTGGCGGAGGACAGATAATGAGCAGTTCTTC
clone_size: .
j_call: TRBJ2-1
d_call: .
v_call: TRBV27

cdr3_aa: CASSSPKSGGAANTGELFF
cdr3_nt: TGTGCCAGCAGTTCCCCGAAAAGCGGGGGGGCTGCGAACACCGGGGAGCTGTTTTTT
clone_size: .
j_call: TRBJ2-2
d_call: TRBD2
v_call: TRBV28

cdr3_aa: CASSPLTGNTEAFF
cdr3_nt: TGTGCCAGCTCACCCCTGACAGGGAACACTGAAGCTTTCTTT
clone_size: once
j_call: TRBJ1-1
d_call: .
v_call: TRBV18

cdr3_aa: CASSPGQGPNEQFF
cdr3_nt: TGCGCCAGCAGCCCGGGACAGGGCCCCAATGAGCAGTTCTTC
clone_size: .
j_call: TRBJ2-1
d_call: TRBD1
v_call: TRBV5-1

cdr3_aa: CASSPQWGGGDIQYF
cdr3_nt: TGTGCCAGCAGCCCACAGTGGGGGGGCGGGGACATTCAGTACTTC
clone_size: .
j_call: TRBJ2-4
d_call: .
v_call: TRBV7-2

cdr3_aa: CASSQGLSGTQYF
cdr3_nt: TGTGCCAGCAGCCAAGGCTTGAGCGGTACGCAGTATTTT
clone_size: once
j_call: TRBJ2-3
d_call: .
v_call: TRBV3-1/TRBV3-2